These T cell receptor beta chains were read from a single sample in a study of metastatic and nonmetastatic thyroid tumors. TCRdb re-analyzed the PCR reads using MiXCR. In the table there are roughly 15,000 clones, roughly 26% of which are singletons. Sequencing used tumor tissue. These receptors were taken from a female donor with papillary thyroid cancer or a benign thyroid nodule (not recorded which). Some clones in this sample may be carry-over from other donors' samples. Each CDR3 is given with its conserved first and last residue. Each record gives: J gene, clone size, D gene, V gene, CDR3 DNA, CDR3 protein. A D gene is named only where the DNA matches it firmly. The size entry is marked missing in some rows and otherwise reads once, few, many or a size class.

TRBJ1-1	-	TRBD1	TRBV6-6	TGTGCCAGCAGTTACAGGCGGACAGGGGTTACTGAAGCTTTCTTT	CASSYRRTGVTEAFF
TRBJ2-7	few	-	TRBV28	TGTGCCAACAGTTTTGGAAAGATTCTCTACGAGCAGTACTTC	CANSFGKILYEQYF
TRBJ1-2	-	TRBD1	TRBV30	TGTGCCTGGAGTAGCGGGACAGGGAATAACTATGGCTACACCTTC	CAWSSGTGNNYGYTF
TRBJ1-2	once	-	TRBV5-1	TGCGCCAGCAGCCCCCAGCCCTCCTATGGCTACACCTTC	CASSPQPSYGYTF
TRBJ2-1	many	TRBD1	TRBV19	TGTGCCAGTAGTATAGAGGAGACAGGGTTAAGCAATGAGCAGTTCTTC	CASSIEETGLSNEQFF
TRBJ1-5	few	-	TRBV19	TGTGCCAGTAGTATGAGTGGACAGTTGCAGCCCCAGCATTTT	CASSMSGQLQPQHF
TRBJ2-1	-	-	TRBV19	TGTGCTGGGCCCGTGACACATTACTACAATGAGCAGTTCTTC	CAGPVTHYYNEQFF
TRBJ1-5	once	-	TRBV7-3	TGTGCCAGCATCTCAGACAGGTTCGGGGGGACGCAGCATTTT	CASISDRFGGTQHF
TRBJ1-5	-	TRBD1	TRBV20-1	TGCAGTGCTAGAGGACCTACAGGGGTTACGCAGCCCCAGCATTTT	CSARGPTGVTQPQHF
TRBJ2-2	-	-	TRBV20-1	TGCAGTGCTAGAGATTACATAGGGGGGCACCAGCGGGATTTCACCGGGGAGCTGTTTTTT	CSARDYIGGHQRDFTGELFF
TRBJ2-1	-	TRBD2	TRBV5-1	TGCGCCAGCAGCCCGGGGACTAGCGGGGGGGTTTACGAGCAGTTCTTC	CASSPGTSGGVYEQFF
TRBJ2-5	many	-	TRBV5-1	TGCGCCAGCAGCTGGGGAGCGGAAGAGACCCAGTACTTC	CASSWGAEETQYF
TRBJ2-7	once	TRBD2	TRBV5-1	TGCGCCAGCAGCTTGTCCGGGAGGAGGTACAAGCAGTACTTC	CASSLSGRRYKQYF
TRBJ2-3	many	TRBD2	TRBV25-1	TGTGCCAGCAGCCCTCAAGGGAGGGCAGATACGCAGTATTTT	CASSPQGRADTQYF
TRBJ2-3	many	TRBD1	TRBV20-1	TGCAGTGCTAGCGACAGGGGAAACACAGATACGCAGTATTTT	CSASDRGNTDTQYF
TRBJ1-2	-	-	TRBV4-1	TGCGCCAGCAGCCAAGTGCTGTGGACAGTGAAGCATGGCTACACCTTC	CASSQVLWTVKHGYTF
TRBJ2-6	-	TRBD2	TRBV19	TGTGCCAGTAGTATAGGACGGGGGGGACTCAGGGCAAACGTCCTGACTTTC	CASSIGRGGLRANVLTF
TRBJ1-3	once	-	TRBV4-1	TGCGCCAGCAGCCAAGACGTCTCTGGAAACACCATATATTTT	CASSQDVSGNTIYF
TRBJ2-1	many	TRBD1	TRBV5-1	TGCGCCAGCAGCCCCACAGGGGGCTCCTACAATGAGCAGTTCTTC	CASSPTGGSYNEQFF
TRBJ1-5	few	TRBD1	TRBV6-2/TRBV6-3	TGTGCCAGCACCAATCCGGGACAGTGGGGTCAGCCCCAGCATTTT	CASTNPGQWGQPQHF
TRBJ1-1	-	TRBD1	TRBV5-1	TGCGCCAGCAGCTCTGGACAGGGGGGAACTGAAGCTTTCTTT	CASSSGQGGTEAFF
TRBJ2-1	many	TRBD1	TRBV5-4	TGTGCCAGCAGCCAGTCCGGGACAGTCTACAATGAGCAGTTCTTC	CASSQSGTVYNEQFF
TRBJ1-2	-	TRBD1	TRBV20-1	TGCAGTGCTAGGTACCGCGAGACAGGGAGGCATGGCTACACCTTC	CSARYRETGRHGYTF
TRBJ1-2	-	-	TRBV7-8	TGTGCCAGCAGCTTCACAGTGATCTGCTACACCTTC	CASSFTVICYTF
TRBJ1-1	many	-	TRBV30	TGTGCCTCCCGCAAGGGGGGGGGGAACACTGAAGCTTTCTTT	CASRKGGGNTEAFF
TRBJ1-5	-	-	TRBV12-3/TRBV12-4	TGTGCCAGCATCTGGACCGACGGAAATCAGCCCCAGCATTTT	CASIWTDGNQPQHF
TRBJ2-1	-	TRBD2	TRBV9	TGTGCCAGCAGCGTCGGGGGGGTGGCGACGAATGAGCAGTTCTTC	CASSVGGVATNEQFF
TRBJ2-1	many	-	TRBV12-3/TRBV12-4	TGTGCCAGCAGTTTAAAGGAGGGCGGGCGCAATGAGCAGTTCTTC	CASSLKEGGRNEQFF
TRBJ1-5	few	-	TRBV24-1	TGTGCCACCAGTGATGATCTGTTCGGTATCAATCAGCCCCAGCATTTT	CATSDDLFGINQPQHF
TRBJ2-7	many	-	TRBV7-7	TGTGCTAGCAGCTTAGTAGTCTACGAGCAGTACTTC	CASSLVVYEQYF
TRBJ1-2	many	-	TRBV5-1	TGCGCCAGCAGCTTTCATCCCAATATCAGGGTTGATGGCTACACCTTC	CASSFHPNIRVDGYTF
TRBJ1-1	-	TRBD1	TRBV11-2	TGTGCCAGCAGCGCCCGACAGGGGCTGAACACTGAAGCTTTCTTT	CASSARQGLNTEAFF
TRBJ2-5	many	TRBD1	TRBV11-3	TGTGCCAGCAGCCTCGGGACAGGACAAGAGACCCAGTACTTC	CASSLGTGQETQYF
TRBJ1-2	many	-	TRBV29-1	TGCAGCGTTGATAAAGGGCCCTCTGGCTACACCTTC	CSVDKGPSGYTF